This T cell receptor (beta chain) was recorded in a study of T cells in Graves' hyperthyroidism and ophthalmopathy. It was RNA transcripts that yielded the amplified TCR beta CDR3 regions. A first-round RT-PCR of the TCR CDR3 used the HTBI primer set. TCRdb reanalysed the multiplex PCR reads using MiXCR and keeps one entry per CDR3 protein. The sample records 300,000 to 400,000 distinct CDR3 sequences, around 13% being singletons. The CDR3 is 15 amino acids. Germline V lookup: CDR1 MNHNS, CDR2 SASEGT. V shed 7 bases and J shed 4 bases, with 14 bases lying between them. General study results and limits: A median approximately 6.5 months before onset, the model predicted ophthalmopathy.

This clonotype was observed a few times. Its antigen is as yet unknown. The sequencing input was blood. This TCR was sampled from a woman in her late teens or twenties with Graves' hyperthyroidism. The chain joins TRBV6-1 to TRBJ2-6; a possible D gene is TRBD1 (6 bases). CDR3 bases: TGTGCCAGCATGCAGGGGCGGACCGGGGCCAACGTCCTGACTTTC. The encoded protein is CASMQGRTGANVLTF.